The T cell receptor beta chain under discussion was sequenced for a study of cytomegalovirus exposure and HLA in healthy donors. Primers for the PCR totalled 60 Vbeta and 13 Jbeta. Profiled with immunoSEQ multiplex PCR; TCRdb holds only in-frame clones, not every one. Of some 95,000 clones in the sample, about 81% were seen once. This CDR3 has 16 amino acids. V gave up 5 bases and J gave up 5 bases; unmatched junction bases: 11. In germline, CDR1 is SGHRS, CDR2 YFSETQ. This clone appeared a single time. This chain links TRBV5-1 with TRBJ1-4; 8 bases map to TRBD1. Sequencing input: PBMCs. This TCR came from a woman aged 40 to 55 in good health and CMV-seropositive. CDR3 loop: CASSPYSGTGNEKLFF. The CDR3 nucleotides read TGCGCCAGCAGTCCCTATTCCGGGACAGGAAATGAAAAACTGTTTTTT.